One sample yielded the 12 T cell receptor beta chains listed below, sequenced in a study of blood T cells in healthy people across ages. PCR was performed a second time for about 6 to 12 cycles using a sample-barcoded 5' primer and a J-beta primer mix. One entry per CDR3 protein results from TCRdb running MiXCR on the 5' RACE reads. This table holds roughly 730,000 distinct CDR3 sequences, about 56% found once. Sequenced sample: blood. Source of these receptors: a man between 40 and 49 years old in good health.

This clonotype was recorded only once. V usage is TRBV20-1 and J usage is TRBJ2-2, with 7 bases matching TRBD1. Germline CDR1 is DFQATT and CDR2 is SNEGSKA (reference sequence). V was clipped by 6 bases and J by 5 bases; unmatched bases: 3. The CDR3 is 12 residues long. The CDR3 nucleotides read TGCAGTGCACAGGGGCGTACCGGGGAGCTGTTTTTT. Translation: CSAQGRTGELFF.

This chain connects TRBV12-3 or TRBV12-4 to TRBJ2-5, with 8 bases aligning to TRBD2. The ends lost 8 bases at V and 11 bases at J; junction bases unmatched: 13. The CDR3 is 13 residues long. DNA for the CDR3: TGTGCCAGCGCCGGACTAGCCTATGGTGAGCAGTACTTC. Translating gives CASAGLAYGEQYF.

The CDR3 spells CSARDSLSSTDTQYF. The CDR3 bases are TGCAGTGCTAGAGATAGTCTCTCTAGCACAGATACGCAGTATTTT. The chain employs TRBV20-1 and TRBJ2-3; D unresolved. The CDR3 covers 15 residues. The V gene's germline CDR1 is DFQATT and CDR2 SNEGSKA (reference sequence). V was cut by 0 bases and J by 0 bases, with 10 bases left in between.

The chain is built from TRBV2 and TRBJ2-1, with 12 positions matching TRBD1. Losses at the gene ends were 8 bases for V and 1 base for J; bases not matched to a gene: 9. The CDR3 length is 17 residues. Germline V CDR1 and CDR2: SNHLY, FYNNEI. The CDR3 spells CASLGTGGGYSYNEQFF. The CDR3 region has the DNA TGTGCCAGCCTGGGGACAGGGGGCGGTTATTCCTACAATGAGCAGTTCTTC.

The chain uses TRBV24-1 and TRBJ2-1; 7 nucleotides agree with TRBD2. The CDR3 length is 16 residues. In germline, CDR1 is KGHDR, CDR2 SFDVKD. V was clipped by 3 bases and J by 4 bases; unmatched bases: 8. CDR3 in DNA: TGTGCCACCAGTGATCTTGGCGGGAGAGGTTACAATGAGCAGTTCTTC. Translated, it gives CATSDLGGRGYNEQFF.

This chain uses TRBV10-3 with TRBJ2-5; the D gene is possibly TRBD1 (6 bases). This CDR3 is 13 amino acids long. Germline V CDR1 and CDR2: ENHRY, SYGVKD. Deletions cut 6 bases from V and 3 bases from J, with 11 bases between. CDR3 nucleotides: TGTGCCATCAGGGACAGCCCGGAAGAGACCCAGTACTTC. This sequence encodes CAIRDSPEETQYF.

This clonotype came up a few times. The V and J genes are TRBV4-2 and TRBJ2-3, with D unclear. Looked up from germline, CDR1 is LGHNA and CDR2 is YNFKEQ. Trimming removed 1 base at V and 4 bases at J, with 12 bases between. This CDR3 region has 15 residues. The CDR3 region is CASSQGPSEADTQYF. As DNA, the CDR3 is TGTGCCAGCAGCCAAGGTCCTAGTGAGGCAGATACGCAGTATTTT.

The chain carries TRBV24-1 and TRBJ1-1; D remains unclear. Germline V CDR1 and CDR2: KGHDR, SFDVKD. The CDR3 consists of 12 residues. The ends were cut back, 3 bases at V and 2 bases at J, with 3 bases in the middle. This CDR3 is CATSDINTEAFF. In DNA form, the CDR3 reads TGTGCCACCAGTGATATTAACACTGAAGCTTTCTTT.

This rearrangement joins TRBV7-2 to TRBJ2-3; D is unresolved. Germline CDR1 reads SGHTA; CDR2 reads FQGNSA. Trimming left V 7 bases short and J 2 bases short, with 16 bases between. The CDR3 runs to 15 residues. The DNA of the CDR3 is TGTGCCAGCACCCCCACCAGGTTAATCACAGATACGCAGTATTTT. Translated, it gives CASTPTRLITDTQYF. The full variable domain, with the rest looked up from reference TRBV7-2 and TRBJ2-3, is GAGVSQSPSNKVTEKGKDVELRCDPISGHTALYWYRQSLGQGLEFLIYFQGNSAPDKSGLPSDRFSAERTGGSVSTLTIQRTQQEDSAVYLCASTPTRLITDTQYFGPGTRLTVL.

The rearrangement joins TRBV4-2 to TRBJ2-5, with D possibly being TRBD2 (6 bases). Trimming cost V 0 bases and J 5 bases, with 16 bases left between them. This CDR3 is 16 amino acids long. Per the germline V gene, CDR1 is LGHNA and CDR2 is YNFKEQ. The CDR3 sequence is CASSQDGRLGSETQYF. The CDR3, as DNA: TGTGCCAGCAGCCAAGATGGGAGACTAGGAAGTGAGACCCAGTACTTC.

The chain couples TRBV6-2 or TRBV6-3 to TRBJ1-6; TRBD1 aligns across 7 bases. V lost 7 bases to trimming and J lost 5 bases; unmatched junction nucleotides: 5. The CDR3 spans 14 residues. Germline V gene sequence: CDR1 MNHEY, CDR2 SVGEGT. This CDR3 is CASMNRGNNSPLHF. CDR3 DNA sequence: TGTGCCAGCATGAACAGGGGAAATAATTCACCCCTCCACTTT.

This clonotype was detected once. This sequence joins TRBV6-1 and TRBJ2-3, with 9 bases identical to TRBD2. V trimming: 5 bases; J trimming: 6 bases; junction bases outside the gene matches: 6. This CDR3 is 14 amino acids long. From germline, CDR1 is MNHNS and CDR2 SASEGT. The CDR3 region is CASSPTSGWDTQYF. The CDR3 nucleotides read TGTGCCAGCAGTCCTACTAGCGGGTGGGATACGCAGTATTTT.